The present TCR beta chain was sequenced within a study of shared clonotypes between healthy human individuals. Using immunoSEQ multiplex PCR, the repertoire was profiled, and TCRdb retains in-frame clones only, with some absent. This table holds about 1.5 million clones, around 97% found once. This receptor was obtained from a man aged 30 to 39 in good health. Sequencing input: naive CD4+ T cells sorted from blood. Stated subset: CD45RA+ positively selected.

The CDR3 nucleotides are TGTGCCAGCAGTCCGACCTTATACAATGAGCAGTTCTTC. It specifies CASSPTLYNEQFF. This rearrangement joins TRBV28 to TRBJ2-1, with unresolved D. The CDR3 has 13 amino acids. Trimming cost V 5 bases and J 4 bases, with 9 bases left between them. Germline CDR1 is MDHEN and CDR2 is SYDVKM.